This T cell receptor (beta chain) was recovered during a study of T cells expressing NK-cell markers. General study findings and limits: The share of CD8+ T cells held by dominant NKG2C+ clonotypes was roughly 1.0-8% in about six donors.

For each CDR3 protein, TCRdb gives one entry from its re-call of the 5' RACE reads, without DNA. The table for this sample gives 550,000 to 600,000 distinct CDR3 sequences. Germline lookup yields CDR1 SGHVS and CDR2 FQNEAQ. This CDR3 spans 15 amino acids. Turning to this clonotype: Its matching antigen is unknown.

The rearrangement links TRBV7-8 to TRBJ2-5. Sequencing was performed on blood T cells: a sorted CD56 or NKG2C T cell subset, CD4+ or CD8+ T cells, or bulk PBMC T cells (not recorded which). This clonotype originated in a man between 18 and 35 years old in good health. The CDR3 protein is CASSQSGSGQETQYF.